The next 16 T cell receptor beta chains were all read from a single sample in a study of T cell responses to AZD1222 COVID-19 vaccine. Generated by immunoSEQ multiplex PCR, the TCRdb table keeps only in-frame clones and is missing some. Counted here are over 130,000 clones, about 88% occurring once; the ten biggest clones make up 4.7%. Specimen: peripheral blood, collected on day 0 of AZD1222 vaccination. The receptors were gathered from an adult in good health.

The chain is built from TRBV19 and TRBJ1-5; D is possibly TRBD1 (6 bases). The germline CDR1 and CDR2 sequences are LNHDA and SQIVND (reference sequence). The CDR3 totals 15 residues. V lost 7 bases, J lost 0 bases, and 13 bases lay in between. The CDR3 reads CASKERDTSNQPQHF. The CDR3 region has the DNA TGTGCCAGTAAAGAGCGGGACACTAGCAATCAGCCCCAGCATTTT.

The CDR3: CASSLSSGVVTQYF. The CDR3 DNA reads TGTGCCAGCAGTTTATCTAGCGGGGTGGTGACCCAGTACTTC. The chain is built from TRBV27 and TRBJ2-5, with 8 bases identical to TRBD2. This CDR3 comprises 14 residues. V shed 0 bases, J shed 7 bases, and the junction held 4 bases outside the gene matches. CDR1 is MNHEY, CDR2 SMNVEV, per germline (reference sequence).

This clone was counted only a few times. The chain is built from TRBV6-5 and TRBJ2-7, with no clear D. Germline CDR1 is MNHEY and CDR2 is SVGAGI. CDR3 size: 15 residues. Between the trimmed V and J ends, which lost 7 bases and 3 bases, there was a span of 19 bases. In DNA, the CDR3 is TGTGCCAGCATGTCAGAAGATGGCAGCAGCTACGAGCAGTACTTC. It codes for CASMSEDGSSYEQYF.

V usage is TRBV18 and J usage is TRBJ2-7; no clear D. The CDR3 extends over 13 amino acids. The V gene lost 2 bases and the J gene lost 3 bases, with 8 bases spanning the gap. Germline V gives CDR1 KGHSH, CDR2 LQKENI. CDR3 loop: CASSPRGSYEQYF. Here the CDR3 DNA reads TGTGCCAGCTCACCAAGAGGCAGCTACGAGCAGTACTTC. Full variable domain (outside the CDR3, taken from reference TRBV18 and TRBJ2-7): NAGVMQNPRHLVRRRGQEARLRCSPMKGHSHVYWYRQLPEEGLKFMVYLQKENIIDESGMPKERFSAEFPKEGPSILRIQQVVRGDSAAYFCASSPRGSYEQYFGPGTRLTVT.

This clone was picked up a small number of times. The rearrangement links TRBV7-2 to TRBJ2-4; TRBD2 is a possible D gene (7 bases). The CDR3 is made up of 17 amino acids. CDR1 is SGHTA, CDR2 FQGNSA, per germline. Trimming removed 1 base from V and 0 bases from J, with 13 bases in between. The CDR3 region is CASSLEGGGIAKNIQYF. The CDR3 DNA reads TGTGCCAGCAGCTTAGAGGGCGGGGGCATAGCCAAAAACATTCAGTACTTC.

The gene calls are TRBV4-3 and TRBJ1-1; a possible D gene is TRBD1 (5 bases). CDR3 length equals 16 residues. Per germline, CDR1 LGHNA and CDR2 YSLEER. Trimming took off 4 bases at V and 0 bases at J, with 15 bases between the two ends. CDR3 nucleotides: TGCGCCAGCAGCCTTGGGGCTCCTTTCCTGAACACTGAAGCTTTCTTT. Translation gives CASSLGAPFLNTEAFF.

The chain recombines TRBV6-5 with TRBJ1-4; D is unresolved. The CDR3 loop spans 15 amino acids. Germline-derived CDR1 and CDR2 are MNHEY and SVGAGI. The V gene lost 6 bases and the J gene lost 0 bases, with 11 bases spanning the gap. The CDR3 is CASSGRTATNEKLFF. CDR3 DNA: TGTGCCAGCAGCGGACGGACTGCAACTAATGAAAAACTGTTTTTT.

The chain joins TRBV15 to TRBJ1-1, with 11 bases matching TRBD1. The CDR3 sequence is 14 residues long. Trimming removed 5 bases from V and 6 bases from J; junction bases left unmatched: 5. Per germline, CDR1 LNHNV and CDR2 YYDKDF (reference sequence). The CDR3 here is CATSRRTGGAEAFF. The CDR3 DNA sequence: TGTGCCACCAGCCGTCGGACAGGGGGCGCTGAAGCTTTCTTT.

V gene TRBV10-1 combines with J gene TRBJ1-1; D unclear. The CDR3 has 13 amino acids. Germline V CDR1 and CDR2: WNHNN, SYGVQD (reference sequence). The V and J ends lost 4 bases and 0 bases respectively, with 6 bases between them. CDR3: CASSGQVNTEAFF. In nucleotides, the CDR3 is TGCGCCAGCAGTGGGCAGGTGAACACTGAAGCTTTCTTT.

The chain joins TRBV6-5 to TRBJ2-3, with D perhaps TRBD2 (6 bases). The germline V gene has CDR1 MNHEY and CDR2 SVGAGI. CDR3 length: 14 amino acids. The V gene lost 2 bases and the J gene lost 1 base, with 7 bases spanning the gap. This CDR3 reads CASSYQRGTDTQYF. CDR3 DNA sequence: TGTGCCAGCAGTTACCAGCGGGGCACAGATACGCAGTATTTT.

The count of this clone is one. V gene TRBV7-9 combines with J gene TRBJ1-3, with D maybe TRBD1 (5 bases). The CDR3 totals 18 residues. The V gene lost 0 bases and the J gene lost 0 bases, with 15 bases spanning the gap. Germline CDR1 SEHNR, CDR2 FQNEAQ (reference sequence). CDR3 region: CASSLAAFRDHSGNTIYF. CDR3 DNA: TGTGCCAGCAGCTTAGCGGCTTTCCGGGACCACTCTGGAAACACCATATATTTT.

The V and J genes are TRBV19 and TRBJ1-5; TRBD1 might be the D (5 bases). Germline CDR1 LNHDA, CDR2 SQIVND (reference sequence). V lost 10 bases to trimming and J lost 1 base, with 11 bases between them. This CDR3 is built from 13 residues. Here the CDR3 reads CATGVWSNQPQHF. CDR3 DNA: TGTGCCACGGGGGTCTGGAGCAATCAGCCCCAGCATTTT. Together with reference TRBV19 and TRBJ1-5, the CDR3 gives the full variable domain: DGGITQSPKYLFRKEGQNVTLSCEQNLNHDAMYWYRQDPGQGLRLIYYSQIVNDFQKGDIAEGYSVSREKKESFPLTVTSAQKNPTAFYLCATGVWSNQPQHFGDGTRLSIL.

V gene TRBV11-2 combines with J gene TRBJ2-5; maybe TRBD1 (6 bases). This CDR3 comprises 16 residues. The V and J ends lost 3 bases and 2 bases respectively, with 16 bases between them. Per germline, CDR1 SGHAT and CDR2 FQNNGV. In DNA form, the CDR3 reads TGTGCCAGCAGCTTGTACACAGGGATGTCTCAAGAGACCCAGTACTTC. Translating it yields CASSLYTGMSQETQYF. The variable domain in full, completed from reference TRBV11-2 and TRBJ2-5, reads EAGVAQSPRYKIIEKRQSVAFWCNPISGHATLYWYQQILGQGPKLLIQFQNNGVVDDSQLPKDRFSAERLKGVDSTLKIQPAKLEDSAVYLCASSLYTGMSQETQYFGPGTRLLVL.

This rearrangement joins TRBV4-1 to TRBJ2-2, with D perhaps matching TRBD1 (6 bases). CDR1 and CDR2 (germline): MGHRA, YSYEKL. CDR3 length: 16 amino acids. V lost 3 bases, J lost 3 bases, and 14 bases lay in between. CDR3 region: CASSHGDITDTGELFF. DNA of the CDR3: TGCGCCAGCAGCCACGGGGACATAACTGACACCGGGGAGCTGTTTTTT.

The V call is TRBV11-2, the J call TRBJ2-7; 7 bases map to TRBD1. V dropped 5 bases and J dropped 3; count of bases not matched to a gene: 7. Germline V lookup: CDR1 SGHAT, CDR2 FQNNGV. The CDR3 is 14 residues long. The CDR3 loop is CASSRTGENYEQYF. CDR3 bases: TGTGCCAGCAGCCGGACAGGCGAAAACTACGAGCAGTACTTC. The whole variable domain, remainder taken from reference TRBV11-2 and TRBJ2-7, is EAGVAQSPRYKIIEKRQSVAFWCNPISGHATLYWYQQILGQGPKLLIQFQNNGVVDDSQLPKDRFSAERLKGVDSTLKIQPAKLEDSAVYLCASSRTGENYEQYFGPGTRLTVT.

This clone showed up just once. The chain recombines TRBV30 with TRBJ1-2; D remains ambiguous. The germline CDR1 and CDR2 sequences are GTSNPN and SVGIG (reference sequence). V lost 0 bases and J lost 4, with 15 bases in between. CDR3 length equals 15 residues. As DNA, the CDR3 is TGTGCCTGGAGTGTACCCGGGAGGAATCGCTATGGCTACACCTTC. As protein: CAWSVPGRNRYGYTF.